This entry features one T cell receptor (beta chain) sequence. Its antigen target is currently unknown. Base qualities are missing; no much larger clone stands one base away. The sample belongs to a study of blood T cell repertoires in COVID-19 (dated by TCRdb to 2020 to 2021). Notes on the research overall: The collaborator samples originated in the United States, Italy and Spain and spanned the acute and convalescent phases of COVID-19. The prospective study material was composed of cDNA or gDNA derived from T cells, B-cell-depleted T cells, or PBMCs. The dataset comprised deeply sampled blood TCRbeta repertoires from subjects exposed to, actively infected with, or recovered from COVID-19. The repertoires were released in a freely available public database intended as a resource for research on the immune response to SARS-CoV-2. The samples were drawn from two sources: the first 160 participants of the ongoing ImmuneRACE study, and over 1,000 subjects contributed by 6 global collaborators. Sample metadata almost always included a de-identified subject ID, COVID-19 status, age in years and sex. Where available, HLA class I and class II types were taken from metadata supplied by the sample provider and were not determined by assay-based typing.

CDR1 and CDR2 are drawn from the germline V gene (reference sequence): LNHDA, SQIVND. Including the terminal cysteine and phenylalanine, the CDR3 comprises 12 residues. Only the CDR3 part of the read is kept: 36 bases, read in frame from the first base. The junction shows trimming of 10 bases on V and 7 bases on J, and the gene matches do not reach 9 bases of it. TCRbeta CDR3 regions were amplified from genomic DNA using the immunoSEQ Assay, a bias-controlled multiplex PCR. As for how the authors treated the data: The number of nucleated cells in each sample was estimated from the amplification of reference gene primers within the assay. To quantify the absolute abundance of each unique TCRbeta CDR3 rearrangement, sequence reads were collapsed and filtered. For each sample, productive Simpson clonality was calculated by taking the square root of Simpson's diversity index across productive rearrangements. TCRdb limited this immuneACCESS table to in-frame rearrangements with V and J called. A share of clones is missing; checked studies link under half to unresolved V genes, and the rest is unexplained. For V, J and clone size, that table is used; D and trimming come from the DNA. The sample contains approximately 71,000 clones, approximately 90% of them found a single time. About 5.1% of the sample is held by the ten biggest clonotypes.

Overall study outcomes, separate from this receptor: The quantity of clinical and demographic metadata differed by source and by participant and was supplied without curation.

Collaborating institutions collected whole blood in K2EDTA tubes following their own protocols. For TCRbeta analysis, collaborators shipped samples as frozen whole blood, isolated PBMCs, or DNA extracted from either of those sample types. Recombination connected TRBV19 to TRBJ1-2; TRBD1 lines up with 7 middle nucleotides. Sequencing was performed on peripheral blood. The origin of this receptor is a woman under 30 with acute or convalescent COVID-19. CDR3 region: CATRRQGGGYTF. The DNA sequence is as follows: TGTGCCACCCGGAGACAGGGTGGTGGCTACACCTTC.